This T cell receptor beta chain was captured by sequencing in a study of CD8+ T cells in alopecia areata. Sequencing used cDNA as its template, made by extracting RNA and reverse transcribing it. The protocol was immunoSEQ multiplex PCR, while the TCRdb copy is restricted to in-frame clones and leaves out a portion. In the table there are 150,000 or so clones, around 49% of which are singletons. Germline V gives CDR1 ENHRY, CDR2 SYGVKD. The CDR3 contains 15 residues. With 2 bases removed from V and 10 bases from J, the gap between germline ends came to 15 bases. This clone was detected a few times. The sequence derives from a human donor with alopecia areata. The sample was CD8+ T cells sorted from blood, taken at week 0. The chain uses TRBV10-3 and TRBJ1-6; D might be TRBD1 (5 bases). The CDR3 coding sequence is TGTGCCATCAGTGAGACTAGGGCCCGGGGGTCACCCCTCCACTTT. Residues: CAISETRARGSPLHF.